This record concerns one T cell receptor beta chain sequence. CDR3 size: 14 residues. V lost 2 bases, J lost 10 bases, and 15 bases lay in between. CDR1 MNHNS and CDR2 SASEGT come from the germline V gene. Measured with immunoSEQ multiplex PCR; TCRdb has only the in-frame clones, and not every one. The table shows 65,000 to 75,000 clones, with around 87% occurring only once. This record belongs to a study of technical replicates of blood from a few donors. Sequencing was carried out using PBMCs. The rearrangement links TRBV6-1 to TRBJ2-1, with a tentative D call TRBD2 (5 bases). The source of this sequence is a human donor in good health. Some clones in this sample may be carry-over from other donors' samples. CDR3 DNA sequence: TGTGCCAGCAGTGAACCCGCGAGAGGGTACGAGCAGTTCTTC. Translation gives CASSEPARGYEQFF.